The 21 T cell receptor beta chains presented below share a single source sample, sequenced in a study of T cell responses to AZD1222 COVID-19 vaccine. Sequenced by immunoSEQ multiplex PCR; TCRdb stores in-frame clones only, minus some. The data hold 120,000 or so clones, with around 92% observed a single time. This material consisted of peripheral blood, taken on day 0 of AZD1222 vaccination. Receptors were obtained from an adult in good health.

The J gene is TRBJ1-3, the V gene TRBV11-2, with D possibly matching TRBD1 (6 bases). The V gene lost 1 base and the J gene lost 14 bases, with 18 bases spanning the gap. CDR1 is SGHAT, CDR2 FQNNGV, per germline. The CDR3 is 14 residues long. CDR3 nucleotide sequence: TGTGCCAGCAGCTTAGCTTTAACGGACAGTGGCTTATATTTT. Translation: CASSLALTDSGLYF.

The chain is built from TRBV24-1 and TRBJ2-1, with D hard to call. The CDR3 runs 15 residues. CDR1 KGHDR and CDR2 SFDVKD come from the germline V gene. Trimming took off 1 base at V and 9 bases at J, with 15 bases between the two ends. The CDR3 coding sequence is TGTGCCACCAGTGATTTCCCCCGTGGATGGGGTGAGCAGTTCTTC. Encoded protein: CATSDFPRGWGEQFF.

The J gene is TRBJ1-2, the V gene TRBV27; 8 bases are a match to TRBD1. Germline assignment: CDR1 MNHEY and CDR2 SMNVEV (reference sequence). Losses at the gene ends were 7 bases for V and 2 bases for J; bases not matched to a gene: 9. This CDR3 is built from 15 residues. DNA of the CDR3: TGTGCCAGCACCACCGCCGGGACAGGCAACTATGGCTACACCTTC. Protein: CASTTAGTGNYGYTF.

The chain carries TRBV11-3 and TRBJ2-1, with 9 bases aligning to TRBD1. Germline V CDR1 and CDR2: SGHNT, YENEEA. The trim removed 4 bases at V and 7 bases at J, leaving 8 bases unmatched. The CDR3 length is 15 residues. Written as DNA, the CDR3 is TGTGCCAGCAGCTCAACAGGGGGCGCTCAAAATGAGCAGTTCTTC. This translates into CASSSTGGAQNEQFF.

V is TRBV19 and J is TRBJ1-1; 7 bases fit TRBD1. The V and J ends lost 5 bases and 7 bases, in that order; junction bases with no gene match: 7. This CDR3 spans 13 amino acids. Germline V lookup: CDR1 LNHDA, CDR2 SQIVND (reference sequence). CDR3 DNA: TGTGCCAGTAGTCCCCGACAGGGCTTTGAAGCTTTCTTT. Its translation: CASSPRQGFEAFF. Complete variable domain (other parts from reference TRBV19 and TRBJ1-1): DGGITQSPKYLFRKEGQNVTLSCEQNLNHDAMYWYRQDPGQGLRLIYYSQIVNDFQKGDIAEGYSVSREKKESFPLTVTSAQKNPTAFYLCASSPRQGFEAFFGQGTRLTVV.

CDR3 nucleotides: TGTGCCAGCAGCTTAGATATAGTCCTAGTCTCCTACAATGAGCAGTTCTTC. It translates to CASSLDIVLVSYNEQFF. This chain uses TRBV7-2 with TRBJ2-1; D remains ambiguous. Trimming pared 1 base from V and 0 bases from J, leaving 13 bases between. Germline V lookup: CDR1 SGHTA, CDR2 FQGNSA. CDR3 length: 17 amino acids.

The V gene is TRBV28, the J gene TRBJ2-7; TRBD2 matches 10 bases. J gave up 0 bases and V 3 bases, and 2 bases lay outside the gene matches. Germline-derived CDR1 and CDR2 are MDHEN and SYDVKM. CDR3 length equals 15 residues. CDR3 sequence reads: CASSFSGRSSYEQYF. CDR3 DNA sequence: TGTGCCAGCAGTTTTAGCGGGAGGTCCTCCTACGAGCAGTACTTC.

A single count supports this clone. The genes are TRBV18 and TRBJ1-2; D not resolved. Trimming took off 0 bases at V and 3 bases at J, with 20 bases between the two ends. The CDR3 runs 18 residues. From germline, CDR1 is KGHSH and CDR2 LQKENI. CDR3 bases: TGTGCCAGCTCACCACCGGCAAGAAGGTTGGAAGACGACTATGGCTACACCTTC. Translation: CASSPPARRLEDDYGYTF.

The chain's CDR3 is CATSDQLYRDPRSYEQYF. As DNA, the CDR3 is TGTGCCACCAGTGATCAATTGTACAGGGACCCCCGCTCCTACGAGCAGTACTTC. This chain uses TRBV24-1 with TRBJ2-7; TRBD1 is a possible D gene (6 bases). Germline assignment: CDR1 KGHDR and CDR2 SFDVKD. The germline V and J ends were trimmed by 3 bases and 0 bases, with 20 bases remaining between them. The CDR3 extends over 18 amino acids.

The gene calls are TRBV10-2 and TRBJ2-5; possibly TRBD1 for D (6 bases). CDR3 length: 14 residues. Germline V gene data show CDR1 as WSHSY and CDR2 as SAAADI. V lost 5 bases and J lost 4, with 14 bases in between. The CDR3 DNA reads as TGCGCCAGCAGTAAGACAGGCGAGGGAGAGACCCAGTACTTC. Protein: CASSKTGEGETQYF.

The chain links TRBV4-3 to TRBJ2-5, with 11 positions matching TRBD2. The CDR3 length is 18 residues. V lost 0 bases to trimming and J lost 7 bases; unmatched junction nucleotides: 13. Germline V CDR1 and CDR2: LGHNA, YSLEER. The CDR3 DNA follows: TGCGCCAGCAGCCAAGATCCGTTAGCGGGAGGGCAGGGGGGGACCCAGTACTTC. Amino acid sequence: CASSQDPLAGGQGGTQYF.

V gene TRBV10-3 combines with J gene TRBJ2-7; D is perhaps TRBD1 or TRBD2 (5 bases each). This CDR3 comprises 17 residues. Trimming removed 6 bases from V and 1 base from J, with 22 bases in between. Germline V CDR1 and CDR2: ENHRY, SYGVKD. The CDR3 region has the DNA TGTGCCATCAGGGGCCCGGGACCCCGGAGCGATTCCTACGAGCAGTACTTC. Encoded protein: CAIRGPGPRSDSYEQYF.

The rearrangement uses TRBV9 and TRBJ2-2, with no clear D. Trimming took 3 bases from V and 2 from J, leaving 17 bases between them. The CDR3 spans 17 residues. Germline V gene sequence: CDR1 SGDLS, CDR2 YYNGEE. The CDR3 protein is CASSASYKTRNTGELFF. The CDR3 DNA reads as TGTGCCAGCAGCGCTTCTTACAAGACAAGAAACACCGGGGAGCTGTTTTTT.

The rearrangement uses TRBV24-1 and TRBJ2-5; 8 bases fit TRBD2. There are 15 residues in the CDR3. V dropped 1 base and J dropped 5; count of bases not matched to a gene: 5. Germline V gene data show CDR1 as KGHDR and CDR2 as SFDVKD. CDR3 bases: TGTGCCACCAGTGATTTTGGGACTAGACGGGAGACCCAGTACTTC. This codes for CATSDFGTRRETQYF.

V usage is TRBV29-1 and J usage is TRBJ2-2; a possible D gene is TRBD1 (6 bases). Per germline, CDR1 SQVTM and CDR2 ANQGSEA. This CDR3 spans 15 amino acids. The V and J ends lost 2 bases and 2 bases respectively, with 12 bases between them. The CDR3 is CSVEIRGLNTGELFF. CDR3 DNA: TGCAGCGTTGAAATCAGGGGCCTTAACACCGGGGAGCTGTTTTTT.

The chain combines TRBV28 with TRBJ2-7, with 7 bases lining up with TRBD1. J lost 0 bases, V lost 7 bases, and 9 bases had no gene match. Germline V lookup: CDR1 MDHEN, CDR2 SYDVKM. The CDR3 runs to 15 residues. The DNA of the CDR3 is TGTGCCAGCAACGCGGCAAGGGACAGCTCCTACGAGCAGTACTTC. Its translation is CASNAARDSSYEQYF.

V gene TRBV5-4 combines with J gene TRBJ1-1, with TRBD1 as a possible D gene (6 bases). The CDR3 loop spans 20 amino acids. Per germline, CDR1 SGHNT and CDR2 YYREEE (reference sequence). V lost 2 bases and J 4 bases, leaving 30 bases between the germline ends. The CDR3, as DNA: TGTGCCAGCAGCTTACTTCCCTTCCGACAGGCCACGAAAGATCGCACTGAAGCTTTCTTT. Protein: CASSLLPFRQATKDRTEAFF.

The rearrangement links TRBV6-4 to TRBJ2-3; 12 bases fit TRBD2. V was pared by 3 bases and J by 4 bases, with 2 bases of the junction left unmatched. The CDR3 extends over 15 amino acids. In germline, CDR1 is MRHNA, CDR2 SNTAGT. The CDR3 spells CASSETSGSADTQYF. The CDR3 bases are TGTGCCAGCAGTGAGACTAGCGGGAGCGCAGATACGCAGTATTTT.

This clone showed up just once. The chain combines TRBV14 with TRBJ1-2; possible D gene TRBD1, 6 bases. V was shortened by 10 bases and J by 3 bases, with 15 bases between the two germline ends. The germline V gene encodes CDR1 SGHDN and CDR2 FVKESK. The CDR3 has 13 amino acids. CDR3 in DNA: TGTGCCATCCTGCGCAGGGGCGACTATGGCTACACCTTC. The encoded protein is CAILRRGDYGYTF.

This chain joins TRBV24-1 and TRBJ2-7, with TRBD1 matching over 9 bases. J gave up 5 bases and V 3 bases, and 7 bases lay outside the gene matches. The length of the CDR3 is 15 residues. The germline V gene has CDR1 KGHDR and CDR2 SFDVKD. This chain's CDR3 is CATSDPGQGINEQYF. CDR3 nucleotides: TGTGCCACCAGTGATCCGGGACAGGGAATCAACGAGCAGTACTTC.

This rearrangement joins TRBV6-5 to TRBJ2-3, with D possibly being TRBD2 (5 bases). Looked up from germline, CDR1 is MNHEY and CDR2 is SVGAGI. CDR3 size: 12 residues. V was cut by 2 bases and J by 9 bases, with 9 bases left in between. CDR3 in DNA: TGTGCCAGCAGTTACGGGAGAGGCACGCAGTATTTT. This sequence encodes CASSYGRGTQYF.